The clone carrying this TCR beta chain was counted ten times or more. Antigen: not known. These data are taken from a study of CD8 T cells in ankylosing spondylitis. Findings and limits, study-wide: For ankylosing spondylitis blood, a TCR beta motif of about eight highly homologous variants appeared characteristic.

Trimming left V 6 bases short and J 3 bases short, with 10 bases between. CDR3 length: 12 residues. Germline V gene data show CDR1 as DFQATT and CDR2 as SNEGSKA (reference sequence). Quantitative 5'-RACE with molecular barcodes produced the TCR beta libraries. A single record per CDR3 protein comes from TCRdb applying MiXCR to the 5' RACE reads. The table lists 200,000 or so distinct CDR3 sequences, approximately 18% of them singletons. This rearrangement joins TRBV20-1 to TRBJ2-3; D is perhaps TRBD2 (5 bases). The sequenced material came from blood, either unsorted or a sorted T cell fraction (not recorded which). The source is a male donor aged 10-30 years with ankylosing spondylitis or in good health (not recorded which). For the CDR3, the DNA is TGCAGTGCGAGCGCGGGTACAGATACGCAGTATTTT. As protein: CSASAGTDTQYF.